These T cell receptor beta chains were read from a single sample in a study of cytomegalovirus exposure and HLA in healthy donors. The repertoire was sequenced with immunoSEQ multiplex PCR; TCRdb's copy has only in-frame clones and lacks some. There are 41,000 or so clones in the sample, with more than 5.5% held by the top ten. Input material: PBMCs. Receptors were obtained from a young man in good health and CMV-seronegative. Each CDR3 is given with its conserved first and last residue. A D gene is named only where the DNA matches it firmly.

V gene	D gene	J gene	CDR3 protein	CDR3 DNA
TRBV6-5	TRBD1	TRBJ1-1	CASSYNTGVGTEAFF	TGTGCCAGCAGTTATAATACAGGGGTCGGCACTGAAGCTTTCTTT
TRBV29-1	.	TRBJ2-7	CSVLREVTYEQYF	TGCAGCGTCCTTAGGGAGGTTACGTACGAGCAGTACTTC
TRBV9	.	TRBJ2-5	CASSPLANQETQYF	TGTGCCAGCAGCCCACTAGCCAACCAAGAGACCCAGTACTTC
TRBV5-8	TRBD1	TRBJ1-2	CASSLVQGVYGYTF	TGTGCCAGCAGCTTAGTACAGGGGGTTTATGGCTACACCTTC
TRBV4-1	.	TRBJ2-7	CASSPGQITYEQYF	TGCGCCAGCAGCCCCGGACAGATCACCTACGAGCAGTACTTC
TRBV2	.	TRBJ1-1	CASGSIRGTAEAFF	TGTGCCAGCGGGTCAATTAGGGGGACGGCTGAAGCTTTCTTT
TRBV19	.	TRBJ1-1	CASSIEGTNTEAFF	TGTGCCAGTAGTATAGAGGGCACCAACACTGAAGCTTTCTTT
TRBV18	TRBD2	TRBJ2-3	CASSQIPGLAGTDTQYF	TGTGCCAGCTCACAAATACCGGGACTAGCGGGCACAGATACGCAGTATTTT
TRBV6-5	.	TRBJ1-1	CASSYMGGTEAFF	TGTGCCAGCAGTTACATGGGGGGAACTGAAGCTTTCTTT
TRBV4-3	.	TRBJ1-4	CASSQAREKLFF	TGCGCCAGCAGCCAGGCCCGTGAAAAACTGTTTTTT
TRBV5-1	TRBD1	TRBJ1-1	CASNPGQINTEAFF	TGCGCCAGCAACCCGGGACAGATAAACACTGAAGCTTTCTTT
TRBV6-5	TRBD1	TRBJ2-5	CASSYLRTGIETQYF	TGTGCCAGCAGTTACTTACGGACAGGGATAGAGACCCAGTACTTC
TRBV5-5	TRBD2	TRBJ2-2	CASSPLAGPGELFF	TGTGCCAGCAGCCCCCTAGCGGGACCCGGGGAGCTGTTTTTT
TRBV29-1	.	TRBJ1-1	CSVYLTLNTEAFF	TGCAGCGTTTATTTAACACTGAACACTGAAGCTTTCTTT
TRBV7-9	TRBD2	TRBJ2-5	CASSLILAGVPGQETQYF	TGTGCCAGCAGCTTAATCCTAGCGGGAGTTCCGGGTCAAGAGACCCAGTACTTC
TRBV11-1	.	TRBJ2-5	CASSLDQGIQETQYF	TGTGCCAGCAGCTTAGACCAGGGAATCCAAGAGACCCAGTACTTC
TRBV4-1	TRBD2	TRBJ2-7	CASSPPGGGSSYEQYF	TGCGCCAGCAGCCCGCCCGGTGGCGGGAGTTCCTACGAGCAGTACTTC
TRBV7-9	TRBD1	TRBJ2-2	CASSWGQGPDTGELFF	TGTGCCAGCAGCTGGGGACAGGGGCCGGACACCGGGGAGCTGTTTTTT
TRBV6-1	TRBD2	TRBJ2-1	CASSEASGRAMPYNEQFF	TGTGCCAGCAGTGAGGCTAGCGGGAGGGCCATGCCCTACAATGAGCAGTTCTTC
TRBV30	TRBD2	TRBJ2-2	CAWSSRLAGGANTGELFF	TGTGCCTGGAGTTCCCGACTAGCGGGAGGAGCCAACACCGGGGAGCTGTTTTTT
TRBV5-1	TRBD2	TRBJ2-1	CASSLLASGGADEQFF	TGCGCCAGCAGCCTCTTGGCTAGCGGGGGGGCCGATGAGCAGTTCTTC
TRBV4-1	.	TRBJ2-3	CASSQDQVGDRPYF	TGCGCCAGCAGCCAAGATCAGGTGGGAGACCGGCCGTATTTT
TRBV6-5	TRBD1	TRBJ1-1	CASRRDREMNTEAFF	TGTGCCAGCAGGAGGGACAGAGAAATGAACACTGAAGCTTTCTTT
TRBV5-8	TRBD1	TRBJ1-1	CASSLTGVDTEAFF	TGTGCCAGCAGCCTGACAGGGGTGGACACTGAAGCTTTCTTT
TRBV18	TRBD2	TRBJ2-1	CASSPALRPSGFTSYNEQFF	TGTGCCAGCTCACCTGCACTTCGACCTAGCGGGTTTACCTCCTACAATGAGCAGTTCTTC
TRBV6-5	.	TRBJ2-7	CASSYFSTSPGEQYF	TGTGCCAGCAGTTACTTTAGCACGAGCCCCGGCGAGCAGTACTTC
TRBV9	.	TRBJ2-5	CARSVGETQYF	TGTGCCAGAAGCGTTGGCGAGACCCAGTACTTC
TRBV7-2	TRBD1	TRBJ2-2	CASLGDRAGELFF	TGTGCCAGCCTCGGGGACAGGGCCGGGGAGCTGTTTTTT
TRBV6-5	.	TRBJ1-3	CATQGGPGNTIYF	TGTGCCACGCAGGGAGGTCCTGGAAACACCATATATTTT
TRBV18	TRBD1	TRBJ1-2	CASSPTGQGMGYGYTF	TGTGCCAGCTCACCAACCGGACAGGGGATGGGCTATGGCTACACCTTC
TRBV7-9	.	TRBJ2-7	CASSPPGSSYEQSF	TGTGCCAGCAGCCCCCCGGGTAGCTCCTACGAGCAGTCCTTC
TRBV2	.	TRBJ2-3	CASFRDNTDTQYF	TGTGCCAGCTTTAGGGACAACACAGATACGCAGTATTTT
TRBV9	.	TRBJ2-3	CASSVEGGGKSDTQYF	TGTGCCAGCAGCGTAGAGGGGGGGGGTAAATCAGATACGCAGTATTTT
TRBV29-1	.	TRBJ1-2	CSVGVQKVYTF	TGCAGCGTTGGCGTACAGAAAGTTTACACCTTC